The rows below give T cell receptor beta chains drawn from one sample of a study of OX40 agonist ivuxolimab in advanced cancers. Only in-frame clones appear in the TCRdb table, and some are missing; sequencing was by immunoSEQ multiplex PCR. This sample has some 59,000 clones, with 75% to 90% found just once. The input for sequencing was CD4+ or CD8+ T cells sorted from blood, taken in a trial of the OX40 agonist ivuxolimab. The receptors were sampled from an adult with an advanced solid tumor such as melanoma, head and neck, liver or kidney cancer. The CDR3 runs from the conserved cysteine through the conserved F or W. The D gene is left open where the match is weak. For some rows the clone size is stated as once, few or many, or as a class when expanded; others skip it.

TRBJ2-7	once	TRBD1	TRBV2	CASSVQGGLYEQYF	TGTGCCAGCAGTGTACAGGGGGGACTCTACGAGCAGTACTTC
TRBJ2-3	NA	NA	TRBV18	CASSPPGLLGADTQYF	TGTGCCAGCTCACCACCGGGACTCTTAGGCGCAGATACGCAGTATTTT
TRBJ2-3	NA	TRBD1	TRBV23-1	CASSQGAQGAGDTQYF	TGCGCCAGCAGTCAAGGGGCCCAGGGGGCGGGAGATACGCAGTATTTT
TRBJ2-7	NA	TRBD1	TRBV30	CAWSWTGKGYEQYF	TGTGCCTGGAGTTGGACAGGGAAGGGCTACGAGCAGTACTTC
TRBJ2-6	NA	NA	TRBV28	CASSLYQGYSGANVLTF	TGTGCCAGCAGTTTGTACCAGGGCTACTCTGGGGCCAACGTCCTGACTTTC
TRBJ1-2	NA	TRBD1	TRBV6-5	CASRGTGRSYGYTF	TGTGCCAGCAGGGGGACAGGAAGGTCTTATGGCTACACCTTC
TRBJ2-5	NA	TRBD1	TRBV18	CASSRTGRQETQYF	TGTGCCAGCTCAAGGACAGGGCGGCAAGAGACCCAGTACTTC
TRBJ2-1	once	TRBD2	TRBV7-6	CASSLEHAGTSNNEQFF	TGTGCCAGCAGCTTAGAGCACGCAGGGACTAGCAACAATGAGCAGTTCTTC
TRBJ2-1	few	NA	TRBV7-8	CASSLEFGGEQFF	TGTGCCAGCAGCTTAGAATTTGGGGGTGAGCAGTTCTTC
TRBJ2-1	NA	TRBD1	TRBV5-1	CASSLGQGYNEQFF	TGCGCCAGCAGCCTCGGACAGGGTTACAATGAGCAGTTCTTC
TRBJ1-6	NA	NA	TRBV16	CASSLHNSPLHF	TGTGCCAGCAGCCTCCATAATTCACCCCTCCACTTT
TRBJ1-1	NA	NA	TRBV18	CASSPSETNTEAFF	TGTGCCAGCTCACCATCAGAGACGAACACTGAAGCTTTCTTT
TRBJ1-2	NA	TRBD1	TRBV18	CASSTSEGAVGYTF	TGTGCCAGCTCAACAAGTGAGGGGGCGGTCGGCTACACCTTC
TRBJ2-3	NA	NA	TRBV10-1	CASSESTLYTDTQYF	TGCGCCAGCAGTGAGTCGACTCTATACACAGATACGCAGTATTTT
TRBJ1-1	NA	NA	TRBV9	CASSALDRQNTEAFF	TGTGCCAGCAGCGCCCTCGACAGGCAGAACACTGAAGCTTTCTTT
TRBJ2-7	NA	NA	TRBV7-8	CASTPDRRSYEQYF	TGTGCCAGCACCCCAGATAGGCGGTCCTACGAGCAGTACTTC
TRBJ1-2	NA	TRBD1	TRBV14	CASSQQSTGVQGYTF	TGTGCCAGCAGCCAACAATCGACAGGGGTTCAAGGCTACACCTTC
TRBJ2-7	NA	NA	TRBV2	CASSERDLTGEQYF	TGTGCCAGCAGTGAAAGGGACTTAACGGGCGAGCAGTACTTC
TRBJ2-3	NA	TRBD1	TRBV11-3	CASSYDRGDTDTQYF	TGTGCCAGCAGCTACGACAGGGGGGACACAGATACGCAGTATTTT
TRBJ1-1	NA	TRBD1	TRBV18	CASSPGQSNTEAFF	TGTGCCAGCTCACCGGGACAGTCGAACACTGAAGCTTTCTTT
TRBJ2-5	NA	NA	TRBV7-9	CASSLSSGQETQYF	TGTGCCAGCAGCTTAAGTAGCGGCCAGGAGACCCAGTACTTC
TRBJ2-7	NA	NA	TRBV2	CASSPFGTTYEQYF	TGTGCCAGCAGCCCCTTCGGAACCACCTACGAGCAGTACTTC
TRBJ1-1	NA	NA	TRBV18	CASSQILQGEGTEAFF	TGTGCCAGCTCACAAATCTTACAGGGCGAGGGCACTGAAGCTTTCTTT
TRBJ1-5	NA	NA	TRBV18	CASSPRGNQPQHF	TGTGCCAGCTCACCACGGGGCAATCAGCCCCAGCATTTT
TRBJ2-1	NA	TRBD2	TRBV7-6	CASTLGTSGSYNEQFF	TGTGCCAGCACCCTAGGTACTAGCGGGAGTTACAATGAGCAGTTCTTC
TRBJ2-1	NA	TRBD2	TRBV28	CASSLTSGGYNEQFF	TGTGCCAGCAGCCTGACTAGCGGGGGGTACAATGAGCAGTTCTTC
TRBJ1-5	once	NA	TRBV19	CATRVGGNSNQPQHF	TGTGCCACCCGAGTTGGGGGGAATAGCAATCAGCCCCAGCATTTT
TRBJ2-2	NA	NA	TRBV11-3	CASSLDGVTGELFF	TGTGCCAGCAGCTTAGACGGCGTCACCGGGGAGCTGTTTTTT
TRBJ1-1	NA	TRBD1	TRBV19	CASSMLPGQGYTEAFF	TGTGCCAGTAGTATGCTACCGGGACAGGGGTACACTGAAGCTTTCTTT
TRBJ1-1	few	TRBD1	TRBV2	CASSERGPRQGARNTEAFF	TGTGCCAGCAGTGAAAGGGGGCCCCGACAGGGGGCGCGGAACACTGAAGCTTTCTTT